The 13 T cell receptor beta chains below were found in one sample sequenced in a study of metastatic and nonmetastatic thyroid tumors. No treatment had been given to any patient before thyroid surgery. With MiXCR, TCRdb called clones anew from the PCR reads. Of about 6,800 clones listed, under 3.5% are singletons. Input material: tumor tissue. The receptors stem from a female donor with papillary thyroid cancer or a benign thyroid nodule (not recorded which). Some clones in this sample may be carry-over from other donors' samples.

There are many counts of this clone. The V gene is TRBV4-1, the J gene TRBJ2-3; D uncertain. Germline V gives CDR1 MGHRA, CDR2 YSYEKL. Trimming stripped 4 bases from V and 3 bases from J, with 17 bases between. This CDR3 has 16 amino acids. The CDR3 DNA reads as TGCGCCAGCAGCCCGACCACCGGGCAGGAAACAGATACGCAGTATTTT. The encoded protein is CASSPTTGQETDTQYF.

This clone was detected ten times or more. With a much larger clone just one base away, this may be a read error. Other DNA sequences from this sample encode an identical CDR3 as well. The chain recombines TRBV12-3 or TRBV12-4 with TRBJ2-3; 8 positions match TRBD2. The CDR3 contains 15 residues. CDR3 bases: TGTGCCAGCAGCCCACCAGCGGGGGACACAGATACACAGTATTTT. It is translated as CASSPPAGDTDTQYF.

By sample share, this clone is medium-sized (0.01 to 0.1%). The chain recombines TRBV2 with TRBJ2-7, with 8 positions matching TRBD1. The germline CDR1 and CDR2 sequences are SNHLY and FYNNEI. With 8 bases clipped from V and 3 bases from J, the junction kept 12 bases outside the gene matches. The CDR3 sequence is 15 residues long. The CDR3 sequence is CASQKQGVRHYEQYF. The CDR3 region has the DNA TGTGCCAGCCAAAAACAGGGGGTAAGGCACTACGAGCAGTACTTC.

This clone was observed many times. V and J are TRBV7-9 and TRBJ2-7, with 11 positions matching TRBD2. This CDR3 comprises 16 residues. V shed 5 bases, J shed 6 bases, and the junction held 12 bases outside the gene matches. In germline, CDR1 is SEHNR, CDR2 FQNEAQ (reference sequence). For the CDR3, the DNA is TGTGCCAGCAGCCCCACTAGCGGGAGAGAAAAGAGCGAGCAGTACTTC. Translation gives CASSPTSGREKSEQYF.

In its sample, this clone was seen many times. A read error is possible here, since a much larger clone lies one base away. The sample carries other DNA sequences with the same CDR3. The chain has TRBV11-2 and TRBJ2-5; D may be TRBD1 (5 bases). Germline V gene data show CDR1 as SGHAT and CDR2 as FQNNGV. This CDR3 is built from 14 residues. In DNA, the CDR3 is TGTGCCAGCAGCTCCCTAGGGGTGGGGAAGACTCAGTACTTC. Translated, it gives CASSSLGVGKTQYF.

This clone is termed medium-sized. CDR3 coding DNA: TGTGCCAGCAGTGCTCTACAGGGGGGCAATCAGCCCCAGCATTTT. This encodes CASSALQGGNQPQHF. The chain has TRBV6-1 and TRBJ1-5, with 8 bases that match TRBD1. In germline, CDR1 is MNHNS, CDR2 SASEGT. This CDR3 comprises 15 residues. The V gene end was trimmed by 4 bases and the J gene end by 2 bases; junction bases not matched to a gene: 4.

This clone counts as medium-sized. This chain joins TRBV12-3 or TRBV12-4 and TRBJ1-2; D may be TRBD1 (6 bases). The V gene lost 2 bases and the J gene lost 8 bases, with 15 bases spanning the gap. The CDR3 spans 14 residues. CDR3 in amino acids: CASSLSTSGVGYTF. In DNA, the CDR3 is TGTGCCAGCAGTTTAAGTACGTCAGGGGTAGGCTACACCTTC.

This clone is termed medium-sized. The chain couples TRBV7-7 to TRBJ2-1; the match to TRBD2 covers 13 bases. This CDR3 region has 15 residues. The V gene's germline CDR1 is SSHAT and CDR2 FNYEAQ (reference sequence). The ends lost 6 bases at V and 7 bases at J; junction bases unmatched: 6. CDR3 sequence (DNA): TGTGCCAGCAGTTCCGGACTAGCGGGAGTTAATGAGCAGTTCTTC. Its translation: CASSSGLAGVNEQFF. Supplemented by reference TRBV7-7 and TRBJ2-1, the full variable domain reads GAGVSQSPRYKVTKRGQDVTLRCDPISSHATLYWYQQALGQGPEFLTYFNYEAQPDKSGLPSDRFSAERPEGSISTLTIQRTEQRDSAMYRCASSSGLAGVNEQFFGPGTRLTVL.

In its sample, this clone is medium-sized. This chain connects TRBV6-1 to TRBJ2-2, with D maybe TRBD1 (6 bases). The germline V and J ends were trimmed by 5 bases and 4 bases, with 11 bases remaining between them. The CDR3 spans 14 residues. Germline values: CDR1 MNHNS, CDR2 SASEGT. CDR3 nucleotide sequence: TGTGCCAGCAGTCAGACAGGTTCCACCGGGGAGCTGTTTTTT. Translation gives CASSQTGSTGELFF.

Within the sample, this clone is medium-sized. The rearrangement uses TRBV20-1 and TRBJ2-7; 10 nucleotides line up with TRBD1. The trim removed 6 bases at V and 3 bases at J, leaving 11 bases unmatched. This CDR3 has 15 residues. The germline gives CDR1 DFQATT, CDR2 SNEGSKA (reference sequence). The CDR3 sequence: CSARTGGGIRYEQYF. In nucleotides, the CDR3 is TGCAGTGCGAGGACAGGGGGAGGAATCCGCTACGAGCAGTACTTC.

This clone was detected only a few times. Other DNA sequences in the same sample also yield this CDR3. This chain joins TRBV3-1 and TRBJ2-1; 12 bases match TRBD2. Per germline, CDR1 LGHDT and CDR2 YNNKEL (reference sequence). CDR3 length: 21 amino acids. The junction had 19 bases not matched to a gene; V was cut back by 3 bases and J by 4 bases. The CDR3 reads CASSHLSGTSGPGGAYNEQFF. The CDR3 DNA sequence: TGTGCCAGCAGCCACCTCTCCGGGACTAGCGGGCCAGGGGGAGCTTACAATGAGCAGTTCTTC.

Within the sample, this clone is medium-sized. The genes are TRBV5-1 and TRBJ1-2; no reliable D call. The germline V and J ends were trimmed by 0 bases and 8 bases, with 14 bases remaining between them. The CDR3 totals 14 residues. Germline values: CDR1 SGHRS, CDR2 YFSETQ. The CDR3 reads CASSLDSRIGGYTF. CDR3 in DNA: TGCGCCAGCAGCTTGGACAGTCGAATTGGCGGCTACACCTTC. Full variable domain (rest looked up from reference TRBV5-1 and TRBJ1-2): KAGVTQTPRYLIKTRGQQVTLSCSPISGHRSVSWYQQTPGQGLQFLFEYFSETQRNKGNFPGRFSGRQFSNSRSEMNVSTLELGDSALYLCASSLDSRIGGYTFGSGTRLTVV.

This clone was seen a handful of times. This sequence may be a read error, since a much larger clone differs from it by one base. The chain is built from TRBV29-1 and TRBJ2-7; D call uncertain. The CDR3 consists of 12 residues. Germline V gene lookup returns CDR1 SQVTM and CDR2 ANQGSEA. The CDR3 nucleotides are TGCAGCGTTGGCGAAGCGCGCTACAAGCAGTACTTC. The encoded protein is CSVGEARYKQYF.